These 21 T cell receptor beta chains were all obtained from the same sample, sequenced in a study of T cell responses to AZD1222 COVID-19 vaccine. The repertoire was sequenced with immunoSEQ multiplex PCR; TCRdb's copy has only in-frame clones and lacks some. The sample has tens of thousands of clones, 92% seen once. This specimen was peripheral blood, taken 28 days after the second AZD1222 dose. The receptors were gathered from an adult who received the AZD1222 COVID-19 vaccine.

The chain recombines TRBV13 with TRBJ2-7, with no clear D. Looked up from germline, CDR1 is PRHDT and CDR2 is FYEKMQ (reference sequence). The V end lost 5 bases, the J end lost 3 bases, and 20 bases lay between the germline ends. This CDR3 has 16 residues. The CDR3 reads CASSAALGSPIYEQYF. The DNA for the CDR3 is TGTGCCAGCAGCGCAGCCCTAGGTTCCCCAATCTACGAGCAGTACTTC.

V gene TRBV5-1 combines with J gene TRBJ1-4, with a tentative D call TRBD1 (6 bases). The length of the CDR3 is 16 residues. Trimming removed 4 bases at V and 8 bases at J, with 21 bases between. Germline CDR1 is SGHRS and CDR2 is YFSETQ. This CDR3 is CASSPRTDRQIEKLFF. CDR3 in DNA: TGCGCCAGCAGCCCGCGGACAGACCGACAGATCGAAAAACTGTTTTTT. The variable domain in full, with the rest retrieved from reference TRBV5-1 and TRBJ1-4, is KAGVTQTPRYLIKTRGQQVTLSCSPISGHRSVSWYQQTPGQGLQFLFEYFSETQRNKGNFPGRFSGRQFSNSRSEMNVSTLELGDSALYLCASSPRTDRQIEKLFFGSGTQLSVL.

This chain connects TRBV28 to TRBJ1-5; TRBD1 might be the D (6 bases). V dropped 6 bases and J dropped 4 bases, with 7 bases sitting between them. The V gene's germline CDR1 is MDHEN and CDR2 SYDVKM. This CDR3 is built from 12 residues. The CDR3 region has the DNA TGTGCCAGCAGACAGGGTAATCAGCCCCAGCATTTT. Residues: CASRQGNQPQHF. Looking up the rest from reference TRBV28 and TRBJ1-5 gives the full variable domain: DVKVTQSSRYLVKRTGEKVFLECVQDMDHENMFWYRQDPGLGLRLIYFSYDVKMKEKGDIPEGYSVSREKKERFSLILESASTNQTSMYLCASRQGNQPQHFGDGTRLSIL.

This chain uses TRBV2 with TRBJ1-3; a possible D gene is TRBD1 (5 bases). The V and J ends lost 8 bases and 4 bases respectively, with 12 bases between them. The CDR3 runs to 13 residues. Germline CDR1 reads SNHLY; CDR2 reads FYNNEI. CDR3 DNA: TGTGCCAGCGGGGACTTGCAAGGAAACACCATATATTTT. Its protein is CASGDLQGNTIYF.

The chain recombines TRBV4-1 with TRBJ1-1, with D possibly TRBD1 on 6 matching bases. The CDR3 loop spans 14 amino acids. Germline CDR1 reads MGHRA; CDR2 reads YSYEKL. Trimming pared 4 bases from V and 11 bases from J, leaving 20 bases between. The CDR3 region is CASSPPAGAQVAFF. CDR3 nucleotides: TGCGCCAGCAGCCCACCAGCGGGGGCGCAAGTGGCTTTCTTT.

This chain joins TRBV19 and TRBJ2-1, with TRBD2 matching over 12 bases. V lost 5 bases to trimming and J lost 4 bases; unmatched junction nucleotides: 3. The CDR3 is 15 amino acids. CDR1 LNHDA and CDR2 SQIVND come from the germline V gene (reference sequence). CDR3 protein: CASSATSGSYNEQFF. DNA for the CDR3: TGTGCCAGTAGTGCGACTAGCGGGAGTTACAATGAGCAGTTCTTC.

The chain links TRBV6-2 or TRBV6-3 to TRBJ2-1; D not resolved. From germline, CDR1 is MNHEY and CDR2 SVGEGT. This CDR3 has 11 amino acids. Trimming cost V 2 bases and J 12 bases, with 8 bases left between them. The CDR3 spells CASSYGVMQFF. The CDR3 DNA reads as TGTGCCAGCAGTTACGGCGTGATGCAGTTCTTC.

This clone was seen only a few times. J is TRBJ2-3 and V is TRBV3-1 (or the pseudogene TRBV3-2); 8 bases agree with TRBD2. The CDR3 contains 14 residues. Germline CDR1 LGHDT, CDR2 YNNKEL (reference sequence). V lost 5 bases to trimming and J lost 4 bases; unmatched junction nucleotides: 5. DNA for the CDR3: TGTGCCAGCAGCGGCCCAGCGGGAGCAGATACGCAGTATTTT. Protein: CASSGPAGADTQYF.

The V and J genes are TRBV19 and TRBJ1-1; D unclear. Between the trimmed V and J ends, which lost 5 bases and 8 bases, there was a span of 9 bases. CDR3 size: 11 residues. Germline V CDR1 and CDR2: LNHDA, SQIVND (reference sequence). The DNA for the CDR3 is TGTGCCAGTAGTCCCCCGGGAGAAGCTTTCTTT. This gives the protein CASSPPGEAFF.

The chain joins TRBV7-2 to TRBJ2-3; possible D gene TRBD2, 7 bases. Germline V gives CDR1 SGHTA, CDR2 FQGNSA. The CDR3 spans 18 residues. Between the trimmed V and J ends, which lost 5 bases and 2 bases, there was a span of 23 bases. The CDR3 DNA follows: TGTGCCAGCAGCCCGAACGGGGGCCTAGCGGACCACACAGATACGCAGTATTTT. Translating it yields CASSPNGGLADHTDTQYF. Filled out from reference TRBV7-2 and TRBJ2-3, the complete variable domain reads GAGVSQSPSNKVTEKGKDVELRCDPISGHTALYWYRQSLGQGLEFLIYFQGNSAPDKSGLPSDRFSAERTGGSVSTLTIQRTQQEDSAVYLCASSPNGGLADHTDTQYFGPGTRLTVL.

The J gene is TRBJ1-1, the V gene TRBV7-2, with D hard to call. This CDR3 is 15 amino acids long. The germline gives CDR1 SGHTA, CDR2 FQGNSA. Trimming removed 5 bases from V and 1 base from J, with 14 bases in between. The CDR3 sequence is CASSPWGNWNTEAFF. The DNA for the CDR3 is TGTGCCAGCAGCCCCTGGGGTAACTGGAACACTGAAGCTTTCTTT.

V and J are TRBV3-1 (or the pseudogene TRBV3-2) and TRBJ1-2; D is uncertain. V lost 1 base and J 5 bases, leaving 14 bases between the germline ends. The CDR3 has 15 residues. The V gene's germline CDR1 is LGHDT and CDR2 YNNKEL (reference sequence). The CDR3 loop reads CASSQGGGWGYGYTF. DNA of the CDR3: TGTGCCAGCAGCCAAGGAGGTGGGTGGGGATATGGCTACACCTTC.

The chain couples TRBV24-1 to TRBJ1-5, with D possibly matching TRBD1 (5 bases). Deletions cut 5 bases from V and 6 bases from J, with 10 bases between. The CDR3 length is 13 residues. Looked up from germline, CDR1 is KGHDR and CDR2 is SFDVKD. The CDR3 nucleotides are TGTGCCACCAGTGGGTCGGGGCGTCAGCCCCAGCATTTT. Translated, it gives CATSGSGRQPQHF.

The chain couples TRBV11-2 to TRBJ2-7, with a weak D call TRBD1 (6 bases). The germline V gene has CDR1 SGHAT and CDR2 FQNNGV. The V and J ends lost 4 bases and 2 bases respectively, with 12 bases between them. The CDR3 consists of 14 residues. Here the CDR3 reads CASSSETGPYEQYF. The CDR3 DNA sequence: TGTGCCAGCAGCTCAGAGACAGGTCCCTACGAGCAGTACTTC.

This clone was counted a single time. The CDR3 nucleotides read TGTGCCATCAGTGGGGGACTAGCGGGAGGGTACACCGGGGAGCTGTTTTTT. It yields the protein CAISGGLAGGYTGELFF. The chain recombines TRBV10-3 with TRBJ2-2, with 16 bases lining up with TRBD2. V gave up 4 bases and J gave up 3 bases; unmatched junction bases: 2. The CDR3 sequence is 17 residues long. Germline assignment: CDR1 ENHRY and CDR2 SYGVKD.

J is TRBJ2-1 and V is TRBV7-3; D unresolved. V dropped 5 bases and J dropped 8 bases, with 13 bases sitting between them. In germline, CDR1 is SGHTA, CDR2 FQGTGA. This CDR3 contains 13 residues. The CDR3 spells CASSPPSQDEQFF. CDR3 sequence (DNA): TGTGCCAGCAGCCCCCCATCCCAAGATGAGCAGTTCTTC.

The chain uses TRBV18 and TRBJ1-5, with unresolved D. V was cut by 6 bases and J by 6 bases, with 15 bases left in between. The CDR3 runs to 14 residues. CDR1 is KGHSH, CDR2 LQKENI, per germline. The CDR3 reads CASSSSGRGQPQHF. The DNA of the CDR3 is TGTGCCAGCTCGAGTTCAGGCCGGGGTCAGCCCCAGCATTTT.

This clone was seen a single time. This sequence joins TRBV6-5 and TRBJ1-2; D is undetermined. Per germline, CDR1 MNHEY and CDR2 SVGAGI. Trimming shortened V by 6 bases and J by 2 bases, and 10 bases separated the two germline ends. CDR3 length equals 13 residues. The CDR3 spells CASRRGPNYGYTF. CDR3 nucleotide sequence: TGTGCCAGCAGAAGAGGACCGAACTATGGCTACACCTTC.

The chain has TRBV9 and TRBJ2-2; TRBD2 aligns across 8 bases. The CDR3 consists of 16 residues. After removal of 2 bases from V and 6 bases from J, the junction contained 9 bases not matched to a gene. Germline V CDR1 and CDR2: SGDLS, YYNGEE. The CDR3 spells CASSVWSGSPAGELFF. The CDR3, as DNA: TGTGCCAGCAGCGTGTGGAGCGGGAGTCCGGCCGGGGAGCTGTTTTTT.

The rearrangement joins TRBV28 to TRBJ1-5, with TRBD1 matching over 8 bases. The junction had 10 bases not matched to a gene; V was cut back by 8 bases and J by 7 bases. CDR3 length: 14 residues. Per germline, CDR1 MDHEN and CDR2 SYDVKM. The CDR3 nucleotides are TGTGCCAGCTTGACGCAGGGGGCTTACCAGCCCCAGCATTTT. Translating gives CASLTQGAYQPQHF.

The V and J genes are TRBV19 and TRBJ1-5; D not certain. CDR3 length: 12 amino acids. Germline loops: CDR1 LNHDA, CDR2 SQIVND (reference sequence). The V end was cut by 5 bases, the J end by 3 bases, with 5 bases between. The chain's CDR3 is CASSPSNQPQHF. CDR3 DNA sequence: TGTGCCAGTAGTCCCTCCAATCAGCCCCAGCATTTT. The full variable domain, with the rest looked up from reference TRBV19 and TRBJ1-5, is DGGITQSPKYLFRKEGQNVTLSCEQNLNHDAMYWYRQDPGQGLRLIYYSQIVNDFQKGDIAEGYSVSREKKESFPLTVTSAQKNPTAFYLCASSPSNQPQHFGDGTRLSIL.